This T cell receptor beta chain emerged from a study of blood T cell repertoires in COVID-19. Overall study context: Sites in the United States, Italy and Spain provided acute and convalescent COVID-19 samples. The analysed material was cDNA or gDNA that came from T cells, B-cell-depleted T cells, or PBMCs.

Seattle patient enrollment occurred during active infection, with longitudinal follow-up thereafter. Here immunoSEQ multiplex PCR was the method, and the copy in TCRdb shows in-frame clones only, minus some. This sample yields 69,000 or so clones, of which 84% are seen a single time; 13% belongs to the top ten. Input material: peripheral blood. The receptor was derived from a man aged 45-60 years with COVID-19, enrolled during active disease.

CDR3 protein: CASTKLGGVETQYF. For the CDR3, the DNA is TGTGCCAGCACAAAACTAGGGGGCGTAGAGACCCAGTACTTC. V gene TRBV7-9 combines with J gene TRBJ2-5, with 7 positions matching TRBD1. The V segment lost 7 bases and the J segment 4 bases; nucleotides outside the gene matches: 9. The CDR3 spans 14 residues. In germline, CDR1 is SEHNR, CDR2 FQNEAQ (reference sequence).